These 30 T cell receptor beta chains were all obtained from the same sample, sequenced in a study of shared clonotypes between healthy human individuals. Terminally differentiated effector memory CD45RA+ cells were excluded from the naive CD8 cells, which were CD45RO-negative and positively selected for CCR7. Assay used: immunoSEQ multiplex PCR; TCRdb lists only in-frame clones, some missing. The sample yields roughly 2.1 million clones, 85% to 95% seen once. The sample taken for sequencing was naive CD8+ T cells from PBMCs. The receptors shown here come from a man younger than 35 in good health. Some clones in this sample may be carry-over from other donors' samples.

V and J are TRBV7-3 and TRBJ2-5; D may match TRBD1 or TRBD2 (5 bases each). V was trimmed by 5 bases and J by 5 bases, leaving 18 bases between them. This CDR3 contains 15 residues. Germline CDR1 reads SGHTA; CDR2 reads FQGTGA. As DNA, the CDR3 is TGTGCCAGCAGCCGAAGGGGTGAGGGCCGGGAGACCCAGTACTTC. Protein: CASSRRGEGRETQYF. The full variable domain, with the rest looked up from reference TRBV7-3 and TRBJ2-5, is GAGVSQTPSNKVTEKGKYVELRCDPISGHTALYWYRQSLGQGPEFLIYFQGTGAADDSGLPNDRFFAVRPEGSVSTLKIQRTERGDSAVYLCASSRRGEGRETQYFGPGTRLLVL.

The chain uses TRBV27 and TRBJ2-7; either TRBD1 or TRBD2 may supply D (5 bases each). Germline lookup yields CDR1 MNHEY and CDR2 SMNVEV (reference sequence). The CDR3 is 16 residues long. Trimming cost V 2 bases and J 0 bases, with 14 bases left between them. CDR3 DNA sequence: TGTGCCAGCAGTTTAAATTGGGGGAGTTACTCCTACGAGCAGTACTTC. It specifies CASSLNWGSYSYEQYF.

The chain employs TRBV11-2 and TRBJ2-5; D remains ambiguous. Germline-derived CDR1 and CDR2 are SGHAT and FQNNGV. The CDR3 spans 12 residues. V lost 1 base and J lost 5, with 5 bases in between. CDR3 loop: CASSLGMETQYF. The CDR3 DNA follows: TGTGCCAGCAGCTTAGGCATGGAGACCCAGTACTTC. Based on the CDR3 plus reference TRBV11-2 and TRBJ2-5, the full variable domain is EAGVAQSPRYKIIEKRQSVAFWCNPISGHATLYWYQQILGQGPKLLIQFQNNGVVDDSQLPKDRFSAERLKGVDSTLKIQPAKLEDSAVYLCASSLGMETQYFGPGTRLLVL.

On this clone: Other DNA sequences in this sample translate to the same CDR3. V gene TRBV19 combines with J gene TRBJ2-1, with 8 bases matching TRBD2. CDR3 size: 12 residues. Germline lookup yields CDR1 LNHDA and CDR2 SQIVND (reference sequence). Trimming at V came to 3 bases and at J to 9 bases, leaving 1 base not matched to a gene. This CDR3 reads CASSIRGGEQFF. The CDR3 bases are TGTGCCAGTAGTATCCGGGGGGGTGAGCAGTTCTTC.

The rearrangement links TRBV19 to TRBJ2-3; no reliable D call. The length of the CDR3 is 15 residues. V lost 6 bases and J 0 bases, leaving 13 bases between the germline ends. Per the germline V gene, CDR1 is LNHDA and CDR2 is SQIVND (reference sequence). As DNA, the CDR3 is TGTGCCAGTAGGTCGGTGGGGTATAGCACAGATACGCAGTATTTT. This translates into CASRSVGYSTDTQYF.

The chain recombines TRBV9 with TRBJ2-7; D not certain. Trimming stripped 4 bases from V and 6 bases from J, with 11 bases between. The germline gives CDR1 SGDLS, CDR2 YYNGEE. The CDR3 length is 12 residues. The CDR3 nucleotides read TGTGCCAGCAGCCCTACGGGCAGCGAGCAGTACTTC. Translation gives CASSPTGSEQYF.

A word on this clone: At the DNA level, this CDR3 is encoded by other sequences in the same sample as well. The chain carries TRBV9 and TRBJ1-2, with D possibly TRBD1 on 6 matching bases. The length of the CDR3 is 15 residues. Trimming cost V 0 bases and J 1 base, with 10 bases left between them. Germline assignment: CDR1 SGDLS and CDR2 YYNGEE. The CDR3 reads CASSVGQGSNYGYTF. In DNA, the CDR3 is TGTGCCAGCAGCGTAGGGCAGGGGAGTAACTATGGCTACACCTTC.

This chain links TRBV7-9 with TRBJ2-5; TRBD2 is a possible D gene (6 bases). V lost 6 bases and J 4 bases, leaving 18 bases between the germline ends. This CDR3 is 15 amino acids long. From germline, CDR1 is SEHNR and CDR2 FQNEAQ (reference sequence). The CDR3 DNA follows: TGTGCCAGCAGTGCCGGGACTGTGGGAGGAGAGACCCAGTACTTC. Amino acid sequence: CASSAGTVGGETQYF.

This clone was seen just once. The CDR3 here is CASSPPGRGTEAFF. The CDR3 DNA sequence: TGTGCCAGCAGCCCCCCGGGGCGGGGGACTGAAGCTTTCTTT. The chain has TRBV5-8 and TRBJ1-1; perhaps TRBD1 as D (5 bases). The germline V gene encodes CDR1 SGHTS and CDR2 YDEGEE. Trimming took off 4 bases at V and 5 bases at J, with 15 bases between the two ends. The CDR3 length is 14 residues.

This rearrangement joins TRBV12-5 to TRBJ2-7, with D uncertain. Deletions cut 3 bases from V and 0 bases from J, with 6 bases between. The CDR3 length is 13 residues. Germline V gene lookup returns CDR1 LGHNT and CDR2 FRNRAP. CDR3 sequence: CASGFDISYEQYF. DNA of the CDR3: TGTGCTAGTGGTTTCGACATCTCCTACGAGCAGTACTTC.

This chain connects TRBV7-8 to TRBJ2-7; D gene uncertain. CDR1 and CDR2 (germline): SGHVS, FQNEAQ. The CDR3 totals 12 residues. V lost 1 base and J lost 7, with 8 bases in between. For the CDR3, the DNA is TGTGCCAGCAGCTTAGTTGGGATTGAGCAGTACTTC. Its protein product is CASSLVGIEQYF.

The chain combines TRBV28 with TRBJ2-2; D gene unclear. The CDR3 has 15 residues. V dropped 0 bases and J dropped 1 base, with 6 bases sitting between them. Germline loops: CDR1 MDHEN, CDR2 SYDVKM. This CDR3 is CASSLWQMNTGELFF. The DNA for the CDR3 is TGTGCCAGCAGTTTATGGCAGATGAACACCGGGGAGCTGTTTTTT.

The chain's CDR3 is CAISELRDTQYF. The CDR3 DNA reads as TGTGCCATCAGTGAGTTAAGAGATACGCAGTATTTT. This sequence joins TRBV10-3 and TRBJ2-3; no reliable D call. Trimming removed 1 base at V and 5 bases at J, with 4 bases between. Germline V gives CDR1 ENHRY, CDR2 SYGVKD. This CDR3 comprises 12 residues.

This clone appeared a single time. CDR3 sequence: CAISDKGLASWEQYF. The CDR3 DNA is TGTGCCATCAGTGACAAGGGACTTGCATCGTGGGAGCAGTACTTC. V usage is TRBV10-3 and J usage is TRBJ2-7; TRBD2 is a possible D gene (6 bases). CDR1 is ENHRY and CDR2 is SYGVKD in the germline V gene. The CDR3 is made up of 15 amino acids. V was shortened by 3 bases and J by 7 bases, with 19 bases between the two germline ends.

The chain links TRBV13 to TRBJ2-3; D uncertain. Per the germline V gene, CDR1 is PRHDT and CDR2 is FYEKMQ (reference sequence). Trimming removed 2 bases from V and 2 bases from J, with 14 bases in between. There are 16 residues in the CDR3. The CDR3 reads CASSLPDHESTDTQYF. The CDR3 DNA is TGTGCCAGCAGCTTACCGGACCACGAATCCACAGATACGCAGTATTTT. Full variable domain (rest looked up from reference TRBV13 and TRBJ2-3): AAGVIQSPRHLIKEKRETATLKCYPIPRHDTVYWYQQGPGQDPQFLISFYEKMQSDKGSIPDRFSAQQFSDYHSELNMSSLELGDSALYFCASSLPDHESTDTQYFGPGTRLTVL.

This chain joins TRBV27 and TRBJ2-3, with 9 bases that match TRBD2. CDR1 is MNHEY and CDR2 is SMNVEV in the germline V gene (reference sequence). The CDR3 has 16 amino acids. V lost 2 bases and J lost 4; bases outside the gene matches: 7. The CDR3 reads CASSLGNSGSADTQYF. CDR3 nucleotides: TGTGCCAGCAGTTTAGGAAATAGCGGGAGTGCAGATACGCAGTATTTT.

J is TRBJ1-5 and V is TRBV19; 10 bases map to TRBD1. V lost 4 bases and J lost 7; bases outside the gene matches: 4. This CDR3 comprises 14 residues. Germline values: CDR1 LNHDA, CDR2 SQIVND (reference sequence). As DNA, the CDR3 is TGTGCCAGTAGTAGGGGACAGGGGTACCAGCCCCAGCATTTT. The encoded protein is CASSRGQGYQPQHF.

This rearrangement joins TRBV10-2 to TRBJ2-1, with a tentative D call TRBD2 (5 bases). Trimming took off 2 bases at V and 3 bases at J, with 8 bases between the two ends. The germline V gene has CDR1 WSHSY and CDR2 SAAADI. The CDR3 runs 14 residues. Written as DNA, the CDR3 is TGCGCCAGCAGTGAGAGGACTGTCTACAATGAGCAGTTCTTC. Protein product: CASSERTVYNEQFF.

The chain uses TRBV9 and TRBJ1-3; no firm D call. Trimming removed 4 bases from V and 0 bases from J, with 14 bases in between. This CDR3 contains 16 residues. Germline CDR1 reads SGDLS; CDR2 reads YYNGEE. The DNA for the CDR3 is TGTGCCAGCAGCCCACCCCGGGCCAACTCTGGAAACACCATATATTTT. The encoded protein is CASSPPRANSGNTIYF. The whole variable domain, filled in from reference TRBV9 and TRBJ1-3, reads DSGVTQTPKHLITATGQRVTLRCSPRSGDLSVYWYQQSLDQGLQFLIQYYNGEERAKGNILERFSAQQFPDLHSELNLSSLELGDSALYFCASSPPRANSGNTIYFGEGSWLTVV.

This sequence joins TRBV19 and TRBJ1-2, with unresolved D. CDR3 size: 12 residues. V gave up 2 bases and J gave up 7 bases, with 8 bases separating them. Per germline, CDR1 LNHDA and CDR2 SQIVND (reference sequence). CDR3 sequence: CASSISRFGYTF. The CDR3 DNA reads TGTGCCAGTAGTATATCAAGGTTTGGCTACACCTTC. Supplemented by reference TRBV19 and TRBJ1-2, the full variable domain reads DGGITQSPKYLFRKEGQNVTLSCEQNLNHDAMYWYRQDPGQGLRLIYYSQIVNDFQKGDIAEGYSVSREKKESFPLTVTSAQKNPTAFYLCASSISRFGYTFGSGTRLTVV.

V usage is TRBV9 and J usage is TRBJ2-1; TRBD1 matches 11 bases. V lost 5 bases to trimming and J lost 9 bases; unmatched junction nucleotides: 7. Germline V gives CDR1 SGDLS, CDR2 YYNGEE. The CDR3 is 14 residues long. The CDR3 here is CASSAGQGDIEQFF. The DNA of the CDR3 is TGTGCCAGCAGTGCGGGACAGGGGGATATTGAGCAGTTCTTC.

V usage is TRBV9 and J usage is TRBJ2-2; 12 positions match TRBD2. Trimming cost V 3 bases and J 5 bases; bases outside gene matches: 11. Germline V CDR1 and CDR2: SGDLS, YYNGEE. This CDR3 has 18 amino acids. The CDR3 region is CASSDTLTGTSGTGELFF. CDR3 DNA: TGTGCCAGCAGCGACACCCTTACCGGGACTAGCGGGACCGGGGAGCTGTTTTTT.

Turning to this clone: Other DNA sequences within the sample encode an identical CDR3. DNA of the CDR3: TGTGCCAGCAGCGTAGTAGGCACCTCCTACGAGCAGTACTTC. Protein product: CASSVVGTSYEQYF. This rearrangement joins TRBV9 to TRBJ2-7, with D hard to call. This CDR3 is built from 14 residues. Germline-derived CDR1 and CDR2 are SGDLS and YYNGEE. The ends were cut back, 0 bases at V and 0 bases at J, with 7 bases in the middle. The full variable domain, rest sourced from reference TRBV9 and TRBJ2-7, is DSGVTQTPKHLITATGQRVTLRCSPRSGDLSVYWYQQSLDQGLQFLIQYYNGEERAKGNILERFSAQQFPDLHSELNLSSLELGDSALYFCASSVVGTSYEQYFGPGTRLTVT.

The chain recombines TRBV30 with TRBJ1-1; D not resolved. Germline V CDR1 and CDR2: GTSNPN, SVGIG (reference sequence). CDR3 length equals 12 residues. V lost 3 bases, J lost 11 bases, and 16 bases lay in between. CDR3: CAWSVRTGSAFF. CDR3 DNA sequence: TGTGCCTGGAGCGTCCGGACGGGGTCGGCTTTCTTT.

The CDR3 reads CASSDGGLAKNIQYF. Here the CDR3 DNA reads TGCGCCAGCAGTGACGGGGGATTAGCCAAAAACATTCAGTACTTC. This chain connects TRBV10-1 to TRBJ2-4, with D possibly TRBD2 on 6 matching bases. Trimming pared 3 bases from V and 0 bases from J, leaving 9 bases between. Per the germline V gene, CDR1 is WNHNN and CDR2 is SYGVQD (reference sequence). This CDR3 spans 15 amino acids.

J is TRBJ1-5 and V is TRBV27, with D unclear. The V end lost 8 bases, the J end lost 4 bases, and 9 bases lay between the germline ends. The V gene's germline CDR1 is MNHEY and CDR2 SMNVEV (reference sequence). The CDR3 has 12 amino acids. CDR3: CASGEYNQPQHF. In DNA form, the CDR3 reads TGTGCCAGCGGCGAGTATAATCAGCCCCAGCATTTT.

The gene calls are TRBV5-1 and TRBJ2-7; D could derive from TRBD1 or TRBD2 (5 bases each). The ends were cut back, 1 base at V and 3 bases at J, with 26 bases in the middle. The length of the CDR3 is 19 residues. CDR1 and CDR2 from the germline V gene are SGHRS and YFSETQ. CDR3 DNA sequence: TGCGCCAGCAGCTTGTGGCCAGACGGGACGGCGAACCCCTTCTACGAGCAGTACTTC. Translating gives CASSLWPDGTANPFYEQYF.

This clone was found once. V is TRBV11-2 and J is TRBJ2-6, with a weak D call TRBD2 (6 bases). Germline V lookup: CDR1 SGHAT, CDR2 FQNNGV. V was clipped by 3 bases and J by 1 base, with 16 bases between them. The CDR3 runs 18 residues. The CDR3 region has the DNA TGTGCCAGCAGCTTTAGCTTGGCGGGAACTTCTGGGGCCAACGTCCTGACTTTC. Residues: CASSFSLAGTSGANVLTF. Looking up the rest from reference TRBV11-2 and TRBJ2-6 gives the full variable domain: EAGVAQSPRYKIIEKRQSVAFWCNPISGHATLYWYQQILGQGPKLLIQFQNNGVVDDSQLPKDRFSAERLKGVDSTLKIQPAKLEDSAVYLCASSFSLAGTSGANVLTFGAGSRLTVL.

In DNA, the CDR3 is TGCGCCAGCAGCCAGGCCTGGGACCTGGGGAATGAGCAGTTCTTC. Its translation: CASSQAWDLGNEQFF. The chain carries TRBV4-3 and TRBJ2-1, with D possibly being TRBD1 or TRBD2 (5 bases each). Germline-derived CDR1 and CDR2 are LGHNA and YSLEER. The CDR3 totals 15 residues. V gave up 3 bases and J gave up 7 bases, with 16 bases separating them.

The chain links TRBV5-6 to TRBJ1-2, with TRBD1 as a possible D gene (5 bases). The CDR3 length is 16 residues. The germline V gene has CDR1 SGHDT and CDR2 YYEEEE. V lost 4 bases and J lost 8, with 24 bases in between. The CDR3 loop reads CASSPGPAAFLHGYTF. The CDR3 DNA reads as TGTGCCAGCAGCCCGGGACCCGCGGCGTTCCTCCACGGCTACACCTTC.